This T cell receptor (beta chain) was sequenced during a study of blood T cells in healthy people across ages (dated by TCRdb to about 2015). At the level of the whole study: Template switching captured roughly one uniquely barcoded TCR beta cDNA molecule per two T cells in model experiments. The study measured age-related changes in TCR beta repertoire diversity using deep sequencing normalized with unique cDNA molecular identifiers. To avoid experimental bias, donors of different ages were randomly spread across the sequencing lanes. Using the same blood draw, the study looked at two additional independent replicas of 1 million unique cDNA reads for two donors, one aged 18 to 30 and the other aged 80 or older. The donors were divided into four age groups: young (average around 15 years), middle-aged (about 39), aged (approximately 62) and long-lived (about 90). Points the paper makes about the study in general: There was a strong correlation between observed TCR beta diversity and the percentage of naive T cells measured by flow cytometry. Conclusive comparison of naive and antigen-experienced compartments was prevented by the profiling of bulk unsorted PBMCs. Because donor CMV infection status was unknown, age-related changes in expanded clonotypes were potentially confounded. Compared with the aged group, more naive CD4+ T cells, fewer expanded clones and increased TCR diversity were shown by the long-lived group, suggesting age selection. Estimates of total diversity based on one million sequenced T cells were considered lower bounds and underestimates. As age increased, observed TCR beta diversity per million T cells dropped in a roughly linear way, and a significant reduction was already evident by age 40.

In its sample, this clonotype was seen a few times. The antigen this receptor binds is unknown. Per-nucleotide qualities are absent, and no much larger clonotype sits a single base away. Libraries were built with 5' RACE. The sequencer listed for this sample is Illumina HiSeq 2500. A second about 7 to 12 cycle PCR used a sample-barcoded 5' primer and a J-beta primer mix. Each TCR beta cDNA molecule received a unique molecular identifier from a template-switch 5' adaptor carrying 12 random nucleotides. Each sample yielded at least 2.5 million CDR3-containing paired-end reads. First-strand cDNA synthesis was performed from all RNA using the Mint cDNA synthesis kit, with priming by a TRBC-specific oligonucleotide. Following uracil-DNA glycosylase treatment, all cDNA underwent a first 18-cycle PCR with the universal primers M1SS and BC2_uni_R. In the paper's pipeline: Each sample was normalized by randomly selecting 1 million high-quality reads, each carrying a distinct molecular identifier. Instead of being binned into consensus sequences, reads that shared molecular identifiers were thrown out. MiTCR, set to a Q25 quality threshold and the strictest error-elimination algorithm, was used for CDR3 identification, clonotype clustering and error correction. A nonparametric unseen species model with Euler transformation was used to estimate a lower bound on total TCR beta diversity. Using fastp trimming at Q25 and MiXCR clonotype assembly, TCRdb reanalyzed the public sequencing data and kept in-frame beta chains. One record per CDR3 amino acid sequence lists the most common genes and DNA. The V and J calls reflect TCRdb's pipeline rather than the authors' work. Counted in this sample were almost 1 million distinct CDR3 sequences; about 51% of them appeared once. About a fifth of the sample comes from the top ten.

Systemically healthy Caucasian individuals from Russia, 35 to 50 in total and aged roughly 6 to 90 years, were included as donors. Each donor gave 8.5 to 10 milliliters of peripheral blood, collected into EDTA-treated Vacutainer tubes. Ficoll-Paque density-gradient centrifugation was used to isolate PBMCs, with at least 6.5 million per sample. Trizol reagent was used to extract total RNA from the PBMCs, yielding at least 5 micrograms per sample. For every donor, an aliquot of PBMCs went through flow cytometry to measure the percentages of naive CD45RAhigh/CD27high T cells. CDR1 and CDR2 are drawn from the germline V gene (reference sequence): MNHEY, SMNVEV. The trim is 2 bases for V and 7 bases for J, with a gap of 15 bases between the germline ends. CDR3 length: 15 amino acids, cysteine to phenylalanine. Of the read, only the CDR3 DNA is kept; its 45 bases are in frame from base 1.

Recombination connected TRBV27 to TRBJ2-1, and the D gene may be TRBD1, 7 bases matching. The receptor was isolated from a woman aged 55-69 years in good health. Sequencing was performed on blood. This receptor carries the CDR3 CASSLQGGMENEQFF. At the DNA level, the sequence is TGTGCCAGCAGTTTACAGGGGGGTATGGAGAATGAGCAGTTCTTC.